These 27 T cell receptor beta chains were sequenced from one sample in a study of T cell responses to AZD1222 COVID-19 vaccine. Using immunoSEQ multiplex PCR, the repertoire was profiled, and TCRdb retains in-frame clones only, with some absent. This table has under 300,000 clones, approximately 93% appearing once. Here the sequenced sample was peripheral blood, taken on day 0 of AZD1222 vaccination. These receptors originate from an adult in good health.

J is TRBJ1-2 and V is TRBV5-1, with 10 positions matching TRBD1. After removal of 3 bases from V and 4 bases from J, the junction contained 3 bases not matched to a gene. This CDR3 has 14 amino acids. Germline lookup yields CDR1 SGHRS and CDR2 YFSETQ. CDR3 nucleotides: TGCGCCAGCAGCTCGGACAGGGGGATCTATGGCTACACCTTC. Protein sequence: CASSSDRGIYGYTF. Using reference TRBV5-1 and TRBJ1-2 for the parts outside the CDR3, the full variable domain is KAGVTQTPRYLIKTRGQQVTLSCSPISGHRSVSWYQQTPGQGLQFLFEYFSETQRNKGNFPGRFSGRQFSNSRSEMNVSTLELGDSALYLCASSSDRGIYGYTFGSGTRLTVV.

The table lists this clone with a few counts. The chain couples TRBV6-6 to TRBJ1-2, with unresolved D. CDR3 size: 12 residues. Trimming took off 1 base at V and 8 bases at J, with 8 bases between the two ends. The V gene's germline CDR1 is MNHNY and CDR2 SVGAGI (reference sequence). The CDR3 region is CASSYFAEGYTF. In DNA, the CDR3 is TGTGCCAGCAGTTACTTTGCGGAGGGCTACACCTTC.

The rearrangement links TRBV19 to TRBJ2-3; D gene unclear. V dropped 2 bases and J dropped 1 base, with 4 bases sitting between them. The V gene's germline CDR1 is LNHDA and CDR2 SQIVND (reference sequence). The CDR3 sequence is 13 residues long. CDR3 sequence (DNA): TGTGCCAGTAGTATATCGGGCACAGATACGCAGTATTTT. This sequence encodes CASSISGTDTQYF.

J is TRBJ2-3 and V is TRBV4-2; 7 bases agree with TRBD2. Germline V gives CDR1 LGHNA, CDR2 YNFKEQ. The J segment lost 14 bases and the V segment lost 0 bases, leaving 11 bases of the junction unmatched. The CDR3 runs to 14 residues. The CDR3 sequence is CASSQDTGTKILYF. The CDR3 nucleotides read TGTGCCAGCAGCCAAGATACCGGGACTAAAATTCTGTATTTT.

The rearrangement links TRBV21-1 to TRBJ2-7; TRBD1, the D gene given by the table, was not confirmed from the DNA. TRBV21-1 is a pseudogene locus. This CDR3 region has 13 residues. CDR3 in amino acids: CATGPGVTYEQYF. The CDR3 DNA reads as TGTGCCACCGGGCCAGGGGTCACCTACGAGCAGTACTTC.

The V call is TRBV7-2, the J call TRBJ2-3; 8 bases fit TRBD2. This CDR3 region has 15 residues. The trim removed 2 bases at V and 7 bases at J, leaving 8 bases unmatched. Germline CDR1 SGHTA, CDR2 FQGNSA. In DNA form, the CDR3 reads TGTGCCAGCAGCTTAAAAGCGGGGGCCGGAAATACGCAGTATTTT. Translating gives CASSLKAGAGNTQYF.

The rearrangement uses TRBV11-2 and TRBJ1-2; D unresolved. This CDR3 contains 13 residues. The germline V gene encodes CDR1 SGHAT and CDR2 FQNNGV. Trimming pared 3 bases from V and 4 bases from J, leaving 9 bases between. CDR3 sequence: CASSFQELYGYTF. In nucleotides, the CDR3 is TGTGCCAGCAGCTTTCAGGAGCTCTATGGCTACACCTTC.

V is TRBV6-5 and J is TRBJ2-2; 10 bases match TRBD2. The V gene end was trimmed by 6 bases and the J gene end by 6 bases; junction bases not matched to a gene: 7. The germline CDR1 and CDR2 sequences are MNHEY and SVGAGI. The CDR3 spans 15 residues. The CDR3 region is CASSPSGGAPGELFF. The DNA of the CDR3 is TGTGCCAGCAGCCCAAGCGGGGGGGCCCCCGGGGAGCTGTTTTTT.

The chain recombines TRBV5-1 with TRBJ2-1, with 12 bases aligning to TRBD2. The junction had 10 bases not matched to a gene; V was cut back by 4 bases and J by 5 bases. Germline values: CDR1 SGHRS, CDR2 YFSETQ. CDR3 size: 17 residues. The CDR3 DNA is TGCGCCAGCAGCCACCCTAGCGGGGGGGTGGGAAACAATGAGCAGTTCTTC. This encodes CASSHPSGGVGNNEQFF.

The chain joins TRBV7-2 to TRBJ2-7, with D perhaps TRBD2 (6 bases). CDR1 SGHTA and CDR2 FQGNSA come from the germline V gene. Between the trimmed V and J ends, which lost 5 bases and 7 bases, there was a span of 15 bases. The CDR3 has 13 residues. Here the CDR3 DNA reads TGTGCCAGCAGCCCCTCGGGGAGGTTAGAGCAGTACTTC. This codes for CASSPSGRLEQYF.

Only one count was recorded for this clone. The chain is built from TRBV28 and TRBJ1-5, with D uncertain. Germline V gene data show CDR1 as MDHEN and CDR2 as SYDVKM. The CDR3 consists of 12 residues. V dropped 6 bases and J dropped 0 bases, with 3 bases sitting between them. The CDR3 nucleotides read TGTGCCAGCAGGGCTAGCAATCAGCCCCAGCATTTT. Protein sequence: CASRASNQPQHF.

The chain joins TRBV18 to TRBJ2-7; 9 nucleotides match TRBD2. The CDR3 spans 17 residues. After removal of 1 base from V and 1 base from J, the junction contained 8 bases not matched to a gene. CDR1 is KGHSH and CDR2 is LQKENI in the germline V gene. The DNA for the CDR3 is TGTGCCAGCTCACCACTCGAGACTAGCGGTTCTTCCTACGAGCAGTACTTC. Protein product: CASSPLETSGSSYEQYF.

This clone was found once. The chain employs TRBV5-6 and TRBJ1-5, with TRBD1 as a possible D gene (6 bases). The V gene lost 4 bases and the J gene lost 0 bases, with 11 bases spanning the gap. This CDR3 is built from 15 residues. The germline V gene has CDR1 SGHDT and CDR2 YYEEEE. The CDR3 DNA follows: TGTGCCAGCAGCCGGACAGACTATAGCAATCAGCCCCAGCATTTT. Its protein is CASSRTDYSNQPQHF. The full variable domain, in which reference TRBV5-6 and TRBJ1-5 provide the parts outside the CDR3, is DAGVTQSPTHLIKTRGQQVTLRCSPKSGHDTVSWYQQALGQGPQFIFQYYEEEERQRGNFPDRFSGHQFPNYSSELNVNALLLGDSALYLCASSRTDYSNQPQHFGDGTRLSIL.

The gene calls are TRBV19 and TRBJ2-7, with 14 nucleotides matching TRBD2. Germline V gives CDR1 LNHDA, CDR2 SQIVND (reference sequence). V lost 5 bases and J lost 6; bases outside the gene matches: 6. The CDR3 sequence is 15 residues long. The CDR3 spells CASSLRGLAGVEQYF. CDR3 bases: TGTGCCAGTAGTCTTAGGGGACTAGCGGGAGTCGAGCAGTACTTC. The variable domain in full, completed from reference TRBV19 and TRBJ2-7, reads DGGITQSPKYLFRKEGQNVTLSCEQNLNHDAMYWYRQDPGQGLRLIYYSQIVNDFQKGDIAEGYSVSREKKESFPLTVTSAQKNPTAFYLCASSLRGLAGVEQYFGPGTRLTVT.

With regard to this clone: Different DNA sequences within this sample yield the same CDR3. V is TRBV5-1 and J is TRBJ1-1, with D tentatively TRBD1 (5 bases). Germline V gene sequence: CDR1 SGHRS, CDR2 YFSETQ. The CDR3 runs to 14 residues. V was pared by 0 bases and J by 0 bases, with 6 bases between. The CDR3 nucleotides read TGCGCCAGCAGCTTGGGGGGCATGAACACTGAAGCTTTCTTT. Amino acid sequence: CASSLGGMNTEAFF.

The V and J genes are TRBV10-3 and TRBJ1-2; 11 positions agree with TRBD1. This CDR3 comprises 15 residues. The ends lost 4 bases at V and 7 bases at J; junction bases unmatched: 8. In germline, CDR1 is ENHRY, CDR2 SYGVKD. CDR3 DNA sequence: TGTGCCATCAGTGGCCCCGGACAGGGGGCGGCTGGCTACACCTTC. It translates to CAISGPGQGAAGYTF.

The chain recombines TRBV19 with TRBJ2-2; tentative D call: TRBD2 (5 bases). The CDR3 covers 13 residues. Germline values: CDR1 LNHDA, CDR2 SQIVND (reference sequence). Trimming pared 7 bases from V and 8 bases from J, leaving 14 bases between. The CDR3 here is CASNDYRLGELFF. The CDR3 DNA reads TGTGCCAGTAACGACTACCGGTTAGGGGAGCTGTTTTTT.

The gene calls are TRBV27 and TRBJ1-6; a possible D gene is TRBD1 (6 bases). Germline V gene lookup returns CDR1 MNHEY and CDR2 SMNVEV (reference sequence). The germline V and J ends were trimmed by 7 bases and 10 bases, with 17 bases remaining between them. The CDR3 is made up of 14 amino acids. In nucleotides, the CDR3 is TGTGCCAGCACCGTGGCAGGGGCGGGATCACCCCTCCACTTT. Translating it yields CASTVAGAGSPLHF.

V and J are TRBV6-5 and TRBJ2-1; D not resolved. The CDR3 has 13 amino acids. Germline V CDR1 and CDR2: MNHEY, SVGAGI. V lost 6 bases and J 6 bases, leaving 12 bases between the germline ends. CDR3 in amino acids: CASSSPTSNEQFF. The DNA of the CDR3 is TGTGCCAGCAGCAGCCCAACTTCCAATGAGCAGTTCTTC.

CDR3 sequence: CAWSRVAGDTGELFF. CDR3 sequence (DNA): TGTGCCTGGAGTAGAGTAGCGGGAGACACCGGGGAGCTGTTTTTT. V gene TRBV30 combines with J gene TRBJ2-2; 9 nucleotides agree with TRBD2. CDR1 is GTSNPN, CDR2 SVGIG, per germline (reference sequence). The V gene end was trimmed by 2 bases and the J gene end by 3 bases; junction bases not matched to a gene: 4. The CDR3 totals 15 residues.

The CDR3 DNA follows: TGTGCCAGCATTTGGGGACAGACAATCTCGGGCTACACCTTC. Translation: CASIWGQTISGYTF. The chain couples TRBV2 to TRBJ1-2; the match to TRBD1 covers 7 bases. The V gene's germline CDR1 is SNHLY and CDR2 FYNNEI. The length of the CDR3 is 14 residues. V lost 7 bases to trimming and J lost 8 bases; unmatched junction nucleotides: 13.

CDR3 region: CATQGAYSNQPQHF. The CDR3 nucleotides are TGTGCCACTCAAGGAGCCTATAGCAATCAGCCCCAGCATTTT. The chain links TRBV15 to TRBJ1-5; no firm D call. The V gene lost 9 bases and the J gene lost 0 bases, with 12 bases spanning the gap. The CDR3 covers 14 residues. Germline V lookup: CDR1 LNHNV, CDR2 YYDKDF (reference sequence).

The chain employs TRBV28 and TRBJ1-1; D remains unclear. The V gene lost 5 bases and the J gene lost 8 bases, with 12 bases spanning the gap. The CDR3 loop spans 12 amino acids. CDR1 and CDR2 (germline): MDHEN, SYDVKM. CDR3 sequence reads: CASSRHTLEAFF. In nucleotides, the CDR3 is TGTGCCAGCAGTAGACACACTCTAGAAGCTTTCTTT.

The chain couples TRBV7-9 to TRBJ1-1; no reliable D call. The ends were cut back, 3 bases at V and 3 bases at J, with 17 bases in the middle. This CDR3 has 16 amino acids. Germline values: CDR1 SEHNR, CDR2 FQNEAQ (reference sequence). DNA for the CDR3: TGTGCCAGCAGCTTTTCGACAAGCCAGGCATACACTGAAGCTTTCTTT. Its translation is CASSFSTSQAYTEAFF.

CDR3: CATSEGTAHNQPQHF. CDR3 nucleotide sequence: TGTGCCACCAGTGAGGGGACAGCCCACAATCAGCCCCAGCATTTT. V and J are TRBV24-1 and TRBJ1-5; 7 bases align to TRBD1. Germline-derived CDR1 and CDR2 are KGHDR and SFDVKD. After removal of 4 bases from V and 3 bases from J, the junction contained 5 bases not matched to a gene. The length of the CDR3 is 15 residues.

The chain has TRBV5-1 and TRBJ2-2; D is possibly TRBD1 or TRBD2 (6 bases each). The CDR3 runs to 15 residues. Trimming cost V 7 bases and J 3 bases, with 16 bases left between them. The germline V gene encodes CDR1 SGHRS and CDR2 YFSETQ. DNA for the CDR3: TGCGCCAGCGCAACAGGGCCGGGAGACACCGGGGAGCTGTTTTTT. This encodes CASATGPGDTGELFF.

The CDR3 bases are TGTGCCAGCAGTGAAAGCGTAGCGGTGCAGTTCTTC. Protein product: CASSESVAVQFF. This chain joins TRBV2 and TRBJ2-1; TRBD2 might be the D (6 bases). The V gene lost 2 bases and the J gene lost 12 bases, with 11 bases spanning the gap. The CDR3 runs 12 residues. CDR1 is SNHLY and CDR2 is FYNNEI in the germline V gene.